Presented here are 18 T cell receptor beta chains from one specimen sequenced in a study of CD8+ T cells in alopecia areata. The treatment denotes: oral pan-JAK inhibitor, 5-10 mg twice daily. Extraction of RNA preceded its reverse transcription into cDNA, which served as the sequencing template. Method: immunoSEQ multiplex PCR; TCRdb's copy keeps in-frame clones and lacks some. The top ten clones hold about 25% of a sample with about 140,000 clones, 82% of them seen once. The sample here was CD8+ T cells sorted from blood, taken at week 4, from a patient treated with tofacitinib. Receptors were obtained from a human donor with alopecia areata.

For this clone: Its ends do not fully match the called genes, so a read error is possible. The chain employs TRBV6-5 and TRBJ2-2; possible D gene TRBD2, 5 bases. Germline V gene data show CDR1 as MNHEY and CDR2 as SVGAGI. The CDR3 is made up of 15 amino acids. The CDR3, as DNA: TGTGCCAGCAGTCTAAATGACGGGAACGCCGGGGAGCTGTTTTTT. Its translation is CASSLNDGNAGELFF.

The genes are TRBV5-5 and TRBJ2-2; the D gene is possibly TRBD1 (6 bases). The CDR3 totals 13 residues. Trimming took 3 bases from V and 9 from J, leaving 12 bases between them. CDR1 is SGHKS and CDR2 is YYEKEE in the germline V gene (reference sequence). The CDR3 region is CASSWDIPRELFF. As DNA, the CDR3 is TGTGCCAGCAGCTGGGACATCCCGAGGGAGCTGTTTTTT.

The V gene is TRBV13, the J gene TRBJ1-2; D possibly corresponds to TRBD1 (5 bases). The CDR3 consists of 13 residues. V lost 0 bases, J lost 8 bases, and 10 bases lay in between. The germline V gene encodes CDR1 PRHDT and CDR2 FYEKMQ (reference sequence). The CDR3 DNA sequence: TGTGCCAGCAGCTTAGGGCAGGGTGGCGGCTACACCTTC. As protein: CASSLGQGGGYTF. Full variable domain (outside the CDR3, taken from reference TRBV13 and TRBJ1-2): AAGVIQSPRHLIKEKRETATLKCYPIPRHDTVYWYQQGPGQDPQFLISFYEKMQSDKGSIPDRFSAQQFSDYHSELNMSSLELGDSALYFCASSLGQGGGYTFGSGTRLTVV.

The V gene is TRBV12-5, the J gene TRBJ2-7; 12 bases match TRBD2. Trimming cost V 0 bases and J 7 bases; bases outside gene matches: 1. This CDR3 has 14 amino acids. The germline V gene encodes CDR1 LGHNT and CDR2 FRNRAP. CDR3 loop: CASGLVGLAGEQYF. The CDR3 DNA reads TGTGCTAGTGGTTTGGTAGGACTAGCGGGGGAGCAGTACTTC.

This clone was detected a few times. The chain joins TRBV27 to TRBJ1-4; D possibly corresponds to TRBD1 (6 bases). Germline CDR1 reads MNHEY; CDR2 reads SMNVEV (reference sequence). V dropped 6 bases and J dropped 11 bases, with 13 bases sitting between them. This CDR3 spans 12 amino acids. In DNA form, the CDR3 reads TGTGCCAGCAGGCAGACAGGAGGGAAACTGTTTTTT. Residues: CASRQTGGKLFF.

The CDR3 loop is CASSLSQRGLQETQYF. CDR3 nucleotide sequence: TGTGCCAGCAGCTTGTCCCAGCGGGGGCTCCAAGAGACCCAGTACTTC. This sequence joins TRBV7-9 and TRBJ2-5, with 8 bases fitting TRBD2. J was trimmed by 1 base and V by 3 bases; bases with no gene match: 7. The CDR3 consists of 16 residues. Germline V gene data show CDR1 as SEHNR and CDR2 as FQNEAQ (reference sequence). The full variable domain, completed using reference TRBV7-9 and TRBJ2-5, is DTGVSQNPRHKITKRGQNVTFRCDPISEHNRLYWYRQTLGQGPEFLTYFQNEAQLEKSRLLSDRFSAERPKGSFSTLEIQRTEQGDSAMYLCASSLSQRGLQETQYFGPGTRLLVL.

The chain carries TRBV27 and TRBJ2-7, with D perhaps matching TRBD1 (6 bases). This CDR3 has 16 amino acids. The germline V and J ends were trimmed by 1 base and 5 bases, with 18 bases remaining between them. Germline assignment: CDR1 MNHEY and CDR2 SMNVEV (reference sequence). The CDR3 DNA reads TGTGCCAGCAGTTTATTAGGACAGTCCCGAAGCCACGAGCAGTACTTC. It codes for CASSLLGQSRSHEQYF.

This rearrangement joins TRBV30 to TRBJ1-3; D gene ambiguous. The CDR3 consists of 11 residues. V lost 1 base, J lost 4 bases, and 2 bases lay in between. Germline V lookup: CDR1 GTSNPN, CDR2 SVGIG (reference sequence). CDR3 in DNA: TGTGCCTGGAGTGGAGGAAACACCATATATTTT. Protein sequence: CAWSGGNTIYF.

The V call is TRBV7-9, the J call TRBJ2-3; no clear D gene. V was cut by 5 bases and J by 6 bases, with 12 bases left in between. The CDR3 is 13 residues long. The germline CDR1 and CDR2 sequences are SEHNR and FQNEAQ (reference sequence). In DNA form, the CDR3 reads TGTGCCAGCAGCCCCCCACATGCGGATACGCAGTATTTT. It specifies CASSPPHADTQYF.

The chain employs TRBV6-5 and TRBJ2-1; 7 nucleotides match TRBD1. This CDR3 has 14 amino acids. Germline lookup yields CDR1 MNHEY and CDR2 SVGAGI. Unmatched junction bases numbered 13, after V lost 10 bases and J lost 7 bases. CDR3 sequence reads: CAITGTDTGNEQFF. CDR3 nucleotides: TGTGCCATTACCGGGACAGACACTGGGAATGAGCAGTTCTTC.

CDR3 amino acids: CASSAAGTGSYEQYF. The CDR3 DNA reads TGTGCCAGCAGCGCCGCGGGGACCGGCTCCTACGAGCAGTACTTC. The chain couples TRBV27 to TRBJ2-7; D possibly corresponds to TRBD2 (6 bases). Germline loops: CDR1 MNHEY, CDR2 SMNVEV (reference sequence). V lost 6 bases and J lost 0, with 15 bases in between. This CDR3 spans 15 amino acids.

J is TRBJ2-5 and V is TRBV7-9; D is undetermined. This CDR3 comprises 13 residues. The germline CDR1 and CDR2 sequences are SEHNR and FQNEAQ (reference sequence). Trimming cost V 7 bases and J 2 bases, with 11 bases left between them. The CDR3 is CASTLSPQETQYF. In DNA, the CDR3 is TGTGCCAGCACACTTTCCCCTCAAGAGACCCAGTACTTC.

The chain has TRBV5-5 and TRBJ2-5; possible D gene TRBD1, 6 bases. This CDR3 contains 13 residues. Trimming pared 4 bases from V and 2 bases from J, leaving 9 bases between. Germline lookup yields CDR1 SGHKS and CDR2 YYEKEE (reference sequence). CDR3 sequence: CASSLGQQETQYF. DNA for the CDR3: TGTGCCAGCAGCCTCGGACAGCAAGAGACCCAGTACTTC.

J is TRBJ2-7 and V is TRBV11-1; D not certain. V lost 1 base, J lost 0 bases, and 10 bases lay in between. The germline V gene has CDR1 SGHAT and CDR2 FQDESV (reference sequence). This CDR3 contains 15 residues. CDR3 sequence (DNA): TGTGCCAGCAGCTTAGATGAGGCGAGCTCCTACGAGCAGTACTTC. Amino acid sequence: CASSLDEASSYEQYF.

This clone occurred a few times. The chain uses TRBV28 and TRBJ2-3; D is possibly TRBD1 (6 bases). The germline gives CDR1 MDHEN, CDR2 SYDVKM. V gave up 3 bases and J gave up 0 bases, with 13 bases separating them. The length of the CDR3 is 16 residues. CDR3 DNA sequence: TGTGCCAGCAGTTTCACAGGGAAATCTAGCACAGATACGCAGTATTTT. Protein: CASSFTGKSSTDTQYF.

V and J are TRBV14 and TRBJ2-1; 7 nucleotides align to TRBD1. V was clipped by 3 bases and J by 3 bases; unmatched bases: 2. The CDR3 is 14 residues long. Per germline, CDR1 SGHDN and CDR2 FVKESK. CDR3 sequence: CASSHQGDYNEQFF. CDR3 bases: TGTGCCAGCAGCCATCAGGGGGACTACAATGAGCAGTTCTTC.

V and J are TRBV27 and TRBJ1-2; TRBD1 is a possible D gene (5 bases). Germline V gene sequence: CDR1 MNHEY, CDR2 SMNVEV (reference sequence). Trimming pared 6 bases from V and 3 bases from J, leaving 8 bases between. The CDR3 totals 12 residues. In DNA form, the CDR3 reads TGTGCCAGCAGGACAGCCTACTATGGCTACACCTTC. Its translation is CASRTAYYGYTF.

This chain joins TRBV29-1 and TRBJ2-1, with D perhaps matching TRBD1 (6 bases). Germline V gene data show CDR1 as SQVTM and CDR2 as ANQGSEA. The V end lost 2 bases, the J end lost 7 bases, and 15 bases lay between the germline ends. The CDR3 sequence is 14 residues long. CDR3 nucleotide sequence: TGCAGCGTTGAACGCCGGGACACCCGGAATGAGCAGTTCTTC. This translates into CSVERRDTRNEQFF.